This record concerns one T cell receptor beta chain sequence. Measured with immunoSEQ multiplex PCR; TCRdb has only the in-frame clones, and not every one. The repertoire includes roughly 120,000 clones, around 89% of them detected once, and around 1.1% sits in the top ten. This record comes from a study of control samples from healthy donors and cancer patients. Germline CDR1 and CDR2: SEHNR and FQNEAQ (reference sequence). The CDR3 runs to 14 residues. Trimming stripped 2 bases from V and 2 bases from J, with 8 bases between. The chain couples TRBV7-9 to TRBJ2-3, with D perhaps TRBD2 (6 bases). The specimen was PBMCs. The receptor was derived from a woman in her forties or fifties with colorectal cancer. The CDR3: CASSLLATTDTQYF. In nucleotides, the CDR3 is TGTGCCAGCAGCTTACTAGCGACCACAGATACGCAGTATTTT.